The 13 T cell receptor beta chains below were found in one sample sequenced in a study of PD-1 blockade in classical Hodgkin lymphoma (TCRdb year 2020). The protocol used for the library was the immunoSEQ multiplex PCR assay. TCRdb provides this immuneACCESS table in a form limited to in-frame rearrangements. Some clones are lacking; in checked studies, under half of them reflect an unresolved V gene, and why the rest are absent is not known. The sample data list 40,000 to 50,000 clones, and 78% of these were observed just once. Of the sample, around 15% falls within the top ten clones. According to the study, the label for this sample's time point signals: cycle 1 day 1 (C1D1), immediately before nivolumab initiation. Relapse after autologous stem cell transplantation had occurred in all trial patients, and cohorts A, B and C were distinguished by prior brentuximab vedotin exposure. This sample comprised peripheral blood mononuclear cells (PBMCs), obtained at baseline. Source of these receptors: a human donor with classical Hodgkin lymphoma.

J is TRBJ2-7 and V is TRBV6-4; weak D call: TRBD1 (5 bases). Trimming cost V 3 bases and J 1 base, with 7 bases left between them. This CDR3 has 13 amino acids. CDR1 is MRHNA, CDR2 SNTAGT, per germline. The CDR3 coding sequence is TGTGCCAGCAGTGAACAGGAGTCCTACGAGCAGTACTTC. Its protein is CASSEQESYEQYF.

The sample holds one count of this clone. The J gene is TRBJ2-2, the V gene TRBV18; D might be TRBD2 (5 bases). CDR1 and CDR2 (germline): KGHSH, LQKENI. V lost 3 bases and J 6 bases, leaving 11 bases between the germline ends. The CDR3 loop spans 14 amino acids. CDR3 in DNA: TGTGCCAGCTCACCCGGGCTGGAGGCCGGGGAGCTGTTTTTT. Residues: CASSPGLEAGELFF.

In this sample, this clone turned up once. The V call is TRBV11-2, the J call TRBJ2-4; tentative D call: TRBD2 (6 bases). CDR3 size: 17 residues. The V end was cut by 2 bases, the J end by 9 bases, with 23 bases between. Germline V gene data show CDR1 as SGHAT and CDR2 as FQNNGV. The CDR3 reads CASSLTPGEHSAGIQYF. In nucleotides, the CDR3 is TGTGCCAGCAGCTTAACCCCGGGGGAGCATTCAGCCGGCATTCAGTACTTC.

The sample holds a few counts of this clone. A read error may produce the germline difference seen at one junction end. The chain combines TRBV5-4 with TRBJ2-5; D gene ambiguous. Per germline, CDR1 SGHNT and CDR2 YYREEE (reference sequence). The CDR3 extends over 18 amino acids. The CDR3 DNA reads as TGCGCCAGCAGCCAAGTATTTTCCCCCTTCGTATTCGAAGAGACCCAGTACTTC. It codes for CASSQVFSPFVFEETQYF. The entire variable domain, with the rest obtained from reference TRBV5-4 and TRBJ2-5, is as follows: ETGVTQSPTHLIKTRGQQVTLRCSSQSGHNTVSWYQQALGQGPQFIFQYYREEENGRGNFPPRFSGLQFPNYSSELNVNALELDDSALYLCASSQVFSPFVFEETQYFGPGTRLLVL.

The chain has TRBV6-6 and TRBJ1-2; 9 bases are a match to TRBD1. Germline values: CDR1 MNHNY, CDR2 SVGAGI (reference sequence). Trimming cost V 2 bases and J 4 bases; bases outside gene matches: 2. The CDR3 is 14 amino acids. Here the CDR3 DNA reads TGTGCCAGCAGTTACGGGACAGGGACCTATGGCTACACCTTC. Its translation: CASSYGTGTYGYTF.

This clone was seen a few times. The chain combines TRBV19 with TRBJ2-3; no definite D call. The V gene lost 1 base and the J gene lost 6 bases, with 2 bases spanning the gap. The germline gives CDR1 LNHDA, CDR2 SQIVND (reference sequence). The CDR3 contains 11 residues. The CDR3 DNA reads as TGTGCCAGTAGTATAGGGGATACGCAGTATTTT. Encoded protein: CASSIGDTQYF. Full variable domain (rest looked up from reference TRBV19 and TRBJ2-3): DGGITQSPKYLFRKEGQNVTLSCEQNLNHDAMYWYRQDPGQGLRLIYYSQIVNDFQKGDIAEGYSVSREKKESFPLTVTSAQKNPTAFYLCASSIGDTQYFGPGTRLTVL.

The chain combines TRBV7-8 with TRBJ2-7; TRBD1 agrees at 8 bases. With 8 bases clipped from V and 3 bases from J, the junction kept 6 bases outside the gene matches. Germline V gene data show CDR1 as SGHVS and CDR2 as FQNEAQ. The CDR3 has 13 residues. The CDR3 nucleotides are TGTGCCAGCGGGGACAGGACCCTCTACGAGCAGTACTTC. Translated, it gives CASGDRTLYEQYF.

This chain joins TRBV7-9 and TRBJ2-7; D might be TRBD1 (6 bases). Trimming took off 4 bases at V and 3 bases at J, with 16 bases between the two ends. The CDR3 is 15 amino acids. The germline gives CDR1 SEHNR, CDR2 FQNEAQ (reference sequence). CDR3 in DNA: TGTGCCAGCAGCTCGACAGGTAGACGGGACTACGAGCAGTACTTC. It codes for CASSSTGRRDYEQYF.

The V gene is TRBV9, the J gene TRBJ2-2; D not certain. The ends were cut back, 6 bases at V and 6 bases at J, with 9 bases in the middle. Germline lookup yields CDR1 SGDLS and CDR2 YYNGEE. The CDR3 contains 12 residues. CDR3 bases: TGTGCCAGCAATGAACCACCCGGGGAGCTGTTTTTT. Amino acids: CASNEPPGELFF.

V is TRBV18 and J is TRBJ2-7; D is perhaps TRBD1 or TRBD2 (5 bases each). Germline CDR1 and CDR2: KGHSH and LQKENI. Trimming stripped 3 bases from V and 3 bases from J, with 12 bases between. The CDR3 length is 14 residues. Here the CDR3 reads CASSPGRDGYEQYF. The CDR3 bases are TGTGCCAGCTCACCGGGACGGGACGGCTACGAGCAGTACTTC.

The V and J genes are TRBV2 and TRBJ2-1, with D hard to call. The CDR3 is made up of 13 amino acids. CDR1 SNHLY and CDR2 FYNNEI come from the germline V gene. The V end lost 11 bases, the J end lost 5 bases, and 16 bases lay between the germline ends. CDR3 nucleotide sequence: TGTGCCGCAGTAAGAAGGACCAACAATGAGCAGTTCTTC. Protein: CAAVRRTNNEQFF. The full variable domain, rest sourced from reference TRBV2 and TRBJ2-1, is EPEVTQTPSHQVTQMGQEVILRCVPISNHLYFYWYRQILGQKVEFLVSFYNNEISEKSEIFDDQFSVERPDGSNFTLKIRSTKLEDSAMYFCAAVRRTNNEQFFGPGTRLTVL.

CDR3 DNA: TGTGCCAGCCGAGAGAATTCACCCCTCCACTTT. Amino acid sequence: CASRENSPLHF. The V and J genes are TRBV6-5 and TRBJ1-6; no reliable D call. CDR1 is MNHEY, CDR2 SVGAGI, per germline. The germline V and J ends were trimmed by 8 bases and 7 bases, with 6 bases remaining between them. CDR3 length: 11 residues.

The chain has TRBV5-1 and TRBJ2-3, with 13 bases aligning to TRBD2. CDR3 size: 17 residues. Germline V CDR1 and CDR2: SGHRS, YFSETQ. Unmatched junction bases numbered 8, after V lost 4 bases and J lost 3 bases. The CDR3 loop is CASSAGLAGRGTDTQYF. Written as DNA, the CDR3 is TGCGCCAGCAGCGCGGGACTAGCGGGGAGGGGAACAGATACGCAGTATTTT.